Listed below are T cell receptor beta chains from one sample, sequenced in a study of T-cell reconstitution after alpha-beta-depleted transplantation in children. TCRdb reanalysed the PCR reads using MiXCR and keeps one entry per CDR3 protein. The sample carries 540,000 or so distinct CDR3 sequences, 23% recorded once. This material consisted of PBMCs, mostly from graft donor cells, taken 360 days after TCRalphabeta/CD19-depleted stem cell transplant. The receptor source for this set is a boy under three years old who had a stem cell transplant for acute myeloid leukemia, so the T cells may come from the graft donor. The CDR3 runs from the conserved cysteine through the conserved F or W. Fields, in order: J gene, D gene, V gene, clone size, CDR3 DNA, CDR3 protein. The D gene is left open where the match is weak. Not all rows give a size; the values are once, few, many and, for expanded clones, a class.

j_call: TRBJ2-5
d_call: .
v_call: TRBV20-1
clone_size: many
cdr3_nt: TGCAGTGCTAGTGGGGGACTTCCCTGGAAAGCCCAAGAGACCCAGTACTTC
cdr3_aa: CSASGGLPWKAQETQYF

j_call: TRBJ2-7
d_call: .
v_call: TRBV9
clone_size: .
cdr3_nt: TGTGCCAGCAGCGCGCATGGACAGTACTACGAGCAGTACTTC
cdr3_aa: CASSAHGQYYEQYF

j_call: TRBJ2-1
d_call: .
v_call: TRBV18
clone_size: many
cdr3_nt: TGTGCCAGCTCACGGGCCGGCCCCTACAATGAGCAGTTCTTC
cdr3_aa: CASSRAGPYNEQFF

j_call: TRBJ2-1
d_call: .
v_call: TRBV27
clone_size: .
cdr3_nt: TGTGCCAGCCGTGTCAGAGGTGAGCAGTTCTTC
cdr3_aa: CASRVRGEQFF

j_call: TRBJ2-5
d_call: TRBD1
v_call: TRBV5-1
clone_size: many
cdr3_nt: TGCGCCAGCAGAGAGGGGGGACAGGGATCGGCTTTGGAGACCCAGTACTTC
cdr3_aa: CASREGGQGSALETQYF

j_call: TRBJ2-1
d_call: .
v_call: TRBV6-2/TRBV6-3
clone_size: many
cdr3_nt: TGTGCCAGCAGCCCCCCCAGGGCGCCAAAGGGCAGTGAGCAGTTCTTC
cdr3_aa: CASSPPRAPKGSEQFF

j_call: TRBJ2-3
d_call: .
v_call: TRBV20-1
clone_size: few
cdr3_nt: TGCAGTGCTAGAGATAGGGAGTCGGCAGGCACAGATACGCAGTATTTT
cdr3_aa: CSARDRESAGTDTQYF

j_call: TRBJ1-1
d_call: .
v_call: TRBV28
clone_size: .
cdr3_nt: TGTGCCAGCAGTTTAAGGTCTGGGACCCCGTCGTGGTTGGGCATAGGCACTGAAGCTTTCTTT
cdr3_aa: CASSLRSGTPSWLGIGTEAFF

j_call: TRBJ2-7
d_call: TRBD1
v_call: TRBV12-3/TRBV12-4
clone_size: many
cdr3_nt: TGTGCCAGCAGGCCGACAGGGTCCTACGAGCAGTACTTC
cdr3_aa: CASRPTGSYEQYF

j_call: TRBJ2-1
d_call: .
v_call: TRBV20-1
clone_size: few
cdr3_nt: TGCAGTGCTAGAGTTCCTGAGCAGTTCTTC
cdr3_aa: CSARVPEQFF

j_call: TRBJ2-1
d_call: TRBD2
v_call: TRBV12-3/TRBV12-4
clone_size: .
cdr3_nt: TGTGCCAGCAGTTTGGTAGCGGGGGCTACCTACAATGAGCAGTTCTTC
cdr3_aa: CASSLVAGATYNEQFF

j_call: TRBJ2-7
d_call: .
v_call: TRBV27
clone_size: .
cdr3_nt: TGTGCCAGCAGTCCCCCCCTGCGCGAGCTTAGTTACGAGCAGTACTTC
cdr3_aa: CASSPPLRELSYEQYF

j_call: TRBJ2-3
d_call: TRBD1
v_call: TRBV29-1
clone_size: few
cdr3_nt: TGCAGCGTTGAAGGTCACAGGGGGCGAGAAGATACGCAGTATTTT
cdr3_aa: CSVEGHRGREDTQYF

j_call: TRBJ1-5
d_call: .
v_call: TRBV19
clone_size: many
cdr3_nt: TGTGCCAGTAGTATGGTAAATCAGCCCCAGCATTTT
cdr3_aa: CASSMVNQPQHF

j_call: TRBJ2-1
d_call: .
v_call: TRBV2
clone_size: once
cdr3_nt: TGTGCCAGCAGTGAGGAATTAGCGGCCTACAATGAGCAGTTCTTC
cdr3_aa: CASSEELAAYNEQFF

j_call: TRBJ2-1
d_call: .
v_call: TRBV24-1
clone_size: many
cdr3_nt: TGTGCCACGACCGGGGGGCCCCTCTACAATGAGCAGTTCTTC
cdr3_aa: CATTGGPLYNEQFF

j_call: TRBJ1-2
d_call: .
v_call: TRBV28
clone_size: few
cdr3_nt: TGTGCCAGCAGTACAGCATCCAAGGTTTTCTATGGCTACACCTTC
cdr3_aa: CASSTASKVFYGYTF

j_call: TRBJ1-1
d_call: .
v_call: TRBV5-1
clone_size: many
cdr3_nt: TGCGCCAGCAGCTTGACAAGAAACACTGAAGCTTTCTTT
cdr3_aa: CASSLTRNTEAFF

j_call: TRBJ2-2
d_call: .
v_call: TRBV6-5
clone_size: few
cdr3_nt: TGTGCCAGCAGTTACGTCCCCCCACAGGTTTCGAACACCGGGGAGCTGTTTTTT
cdr3_aa: CASSYVPPQVSNTGELFF

j_call: TRBJ2-7
d_call: .
v_call: TRBV4-3
clone_size: few
cdr3_nt: TGCGCCAGCAGTCGAGGGTCGGCAAGCTCCTACGAGCAGTACTTC
cdr3_aa: CASSRGSASSYEQYF

j_call: TRBJ2-2
d_call: .
v_call: TRBV12-3/TRBV12-4
clone_size: .
cdr3_nt: TGTGCCAGCAGTTCCACGGGACTCGCGAACACCGGGGAGCTGTTTTTT
cdr3_aa: CASSSTGLANTGELFF

j_call: TRBJ2-5
d_call: TRBD2
v_call: TRBV11-1
clone_size: .
cdr3_nt: TGTGCCAGCAGCTTTCTCGGGACTAGCGGACAAGAGACCCAGTACTTC
cdr3_aa: CASSFLGTSGQETQYF

j_call: TRBJ1-2
d_call: .
v_call: TRBV9
clone_size: .
cdr3_nt: TGTGCCAGCAGCCCCATGACGGGGGCTACCTATGGCTACACCTTC
cdr3_aa: CASSPMTGATYGYTF

j_call: TRBJ2-5
d_call: .
v_call: TRBV10-3
clone_size: .
cdr3_nt: TGTGCCATCAGTGAGTCACAGGGAGTGGAGACCCAGTACTTC
cdr3_aa: CAISESQGVETQYF

j_call: TRBJ2-1
d_call: .
v_call: TRBV12-3/TRBV12-4
clone_size: .
cdr3_nt: TGTGCCAGCAAGAGTCGGCGGGGGCCGCTCGCGTACAATGAGCAGTTCTTC
cdr3_aa: CASKSRRGPLAYNEQFF

j_call: TRBJ1-4
d_call: TRBD1
v_call: TRBV28
clone_size: few
cdr3_nt: TGTGCCAGCAGTTTACCCCGGACAGGGGGGGAAAAACTGTTTTTT
cdr3_aa: CASSLPRTGGEKLFF

j_call: TRBJ2-5
d_call: TRBD2
v_call: TRBV20-1
clone_size: .
cdr3_nt: TGCAGCGGCCGGGGGTCGACTAGCCCCCAAGAGACCCAGTACTTC
cdr3_aa: CSGRGSTSPQETQYF

j_call: TRBJ2-7
d_call: .
v_call: TRBV29-1
clone_size: .
cdr3_nt: TGCAGCGTTGTGTGGGACATAGGGCTACGTGGTCCATACGAGCAGTACTTC
cdr3_aa: CSVVWDIGLRGPYEQYF

j_call: TRBJ2-1
d_call: TRBD2
v_call: TRBV20-1
clone_size: many
cdr3_nt: TGCAGTGCAGAGTCTAGCGGGGTATCCTACAATGAGCAGTTCTTC
cdr3_aa: CSAESSGVSYNEQFF

j_call: TRBJ2-1
d_call: .
v_call: TRBV29-1
clone_size: many
cdr3_nt: TGCAGCGGCGACAGCTACAATGAGCAGTTCTTC
cdr3_aa: CSGDSYNEQFF

j_call: TRBJ1-1
d_call: .
v_call: TRBV29-1
clone_size: .
cdr3_nt: TGCAGCGTTGGATATATAGAAGCTTTCTTT
cdr3_aa: CSVGYIEAFF

j_call: TRBJ1-1
d_call: TRBD1
v_call: TRBV28
clone_size: once
cdr3_nt: TGTGCCAGCCCCGCCGGGACAGGGGACACTGAAGCTTTCTTT
cdr3_aa: CASPAGTGDTEAFF

j_call: TRBJ2-1
d_call: .
v_call: TRBV24-1
clone_size: .
cdr3_nt: TGTGCCACCAGTGAAGGGGTGGGGCAGTTCTTC
cdr3_aa: CATSEGVGQFF

j_call: TRBJ2-1
d_call: .
v_call: TRBV18
clone_size: .
cdr3_nt: TGTGCCAGCTCACCCATGAGGTATGAGCAGTTCTTC
cdr3_aa: CASSPMRYEQFF

j_call: TRBJ2-2
d_call: TRBD1
v_call: TRBV3-1
clone_size: .
cdr3_nt: TGTGCCAGCAGCCAAGCGACAGGGGGTCCGAACACCGGGGAGCTGTTTTTT
cdr3_aa: CASSQATGGPNTGELFF

j_call: TRBJ1-3
d_call: .
v_call: TRBV10-3
clone_size: many
cdr3_nt: TGTGCCATCAGTGACTCAAGCGGAAACACCATATATTTT
cdr3_aa: CAISDSSGNTIYF